This T cell receptor (beta chain) was documented in a study of OX40 agonist ivuxolimab in advanced cancers. Study overall: Patients received the agonistic anti-OX40 (CD134) antibody ivuxolimab. Whole-study findings and limits: With doses of 0.1 to 3.0 mg/kg, CD4+ and CD8+ blood T cells had undergone clonal expansion by week 6. CD8+ T cells were the subset that, on average, had more expanded clones than CD4+.

Remarks on this clone: Its antigen is not known.

The assay was immunoSEQ multiplex PCR, and TCRdb's table has in-frame clones only and misses some. The table has 48,000 or so clones, 85% to 90% seen once. Germline CDR1 and CDR2: SGHVS and FNYEAQ. The CDR3 totals 16 residues. Trimming took off 5 bases at V and 3 bases at J, with 16 bases between the two ends. This TCR was sampled from an adult with an advanced solid tumor such as melanoma, head and neck, liver or kidney cancer. The chain links TRBV7-6 to TRBJ2-2; D call uncertain. The material was CD4+ or CD8+ T cells sorted from blood, obtained in a trial of the OX40 agonist ivuxolimab. CDR3 bases: TGTGCCAGCAGCCCACTCGGAAGCTCGTACACCGGGGAGCTGTTTTTT. Its protein is CASSPLGSSYTGELFF.